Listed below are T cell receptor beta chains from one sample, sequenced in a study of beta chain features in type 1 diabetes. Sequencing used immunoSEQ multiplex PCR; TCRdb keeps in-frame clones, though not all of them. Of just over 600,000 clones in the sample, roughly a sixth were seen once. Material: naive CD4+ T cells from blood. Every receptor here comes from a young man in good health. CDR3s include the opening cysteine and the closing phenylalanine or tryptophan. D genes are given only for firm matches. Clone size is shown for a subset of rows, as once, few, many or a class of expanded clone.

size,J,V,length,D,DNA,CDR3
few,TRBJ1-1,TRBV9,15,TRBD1,TGTGCCAGCAGCGCGAGACAGGGGGCCCACACTGAAGCTTTCTTT,CASSARQGAHTEAFF
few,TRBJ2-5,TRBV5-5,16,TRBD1,TGTGCCAGCAGCCTGGCACCGGGACAGGTCAGAGAGACCCAGTACTTC,CASSLAPGQVRETQYF
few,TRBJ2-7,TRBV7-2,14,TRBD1,TGTGCCAGCAGCAAGGGACAGGGTGGCTACGAGCAGTACTTC,CASSKGQGGYEQYF
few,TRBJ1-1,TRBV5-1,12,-,TGCGCCAGCAGCTCCACCTCTGCACAAGCTTTCTTT,CASSSTSAQAFF
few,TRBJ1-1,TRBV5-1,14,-,TGCGCCAGCAGCCTAGACCAGACCCACACTGAAGCTTTCTTT,CASSLDQTHTEAFF
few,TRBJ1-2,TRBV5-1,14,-,TGCGCCAGCAGCTTGGTTGGGGGAGCAAATGGCTACACCTTC,CASSLVGGANGYTF
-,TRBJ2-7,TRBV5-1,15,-,TGCGCCAGCAGCTTGGCCGGGCAAAGGGTTGGAGAGCAGTACTTC,CASSLAGQRVGEQYF
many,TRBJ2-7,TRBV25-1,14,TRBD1,TGTGCCAGCAGGGAGGGACAGGGCCCGTACGAGCAGTACTTC,CASREGQGPYEQYF
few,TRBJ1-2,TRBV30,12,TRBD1,TGTGCCTCATCAAGACAGGGCTATGGCTACACCTTC,CASSRQGYGYTF
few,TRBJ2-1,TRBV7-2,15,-,TGTGCCAGCAGCTTATCGCCGGGCTCCTACAATGAGCAGTTCTTC,CASSLSPGSYNEQFF
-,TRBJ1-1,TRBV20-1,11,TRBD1,TGCAGTGCTAGAGGGACAGGGCGGGCTTTCTTT,CSARGTGRAFF
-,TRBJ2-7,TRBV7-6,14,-,TGTGCCAGCAGCTTAGTTTCCAGGGCTCCCGAGCAGTACTTC,CASSLVSRAPEQYF
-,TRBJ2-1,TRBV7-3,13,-,TGTGCCAGCAGCTTATCCGGGGCAAATGAGCAGTTCTTC,CASSLSGANEQFF
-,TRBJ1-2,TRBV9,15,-,TGTGCCAGCAGCGCCCGGTCAGGGATTAACTATGGCTACACCTTC,CASSARSGINYGYTF
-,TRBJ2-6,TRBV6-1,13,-,TGTGCCAGCTTCTCGTCTGGGGCCAACGTCCTGACTTTC,CASFSSGANVLTF
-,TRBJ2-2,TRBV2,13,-,TGTGCCAGCCACAACAGGGTTACCGGGGAGCTGTTTTTT,CASHNRVTGELFF
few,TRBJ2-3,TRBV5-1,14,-,TGCGCCAGTAACCTATGGGATAACACAGATACGCAGTATTTT,CASNLWDNTDTQYF
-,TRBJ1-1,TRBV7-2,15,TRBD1,TGTGCCAGCAGCTTATCAGGGACAGCGAACACTGAAGCTTTCTTT,CASSLSGTANTEAFF
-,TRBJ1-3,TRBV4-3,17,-,TGCGCCAGCAGCCAAGAGGCTGACAGGCTCTCTGGAAACACCATATATTTT,CASSQEADRLSGNTIYF
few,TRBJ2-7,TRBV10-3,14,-,TGTGCCATCAGTGAGTCCCTCGCCTTGTACGAGCAGTACTTC,CAISESLALYEQYF
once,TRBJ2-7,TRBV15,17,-,TGTGCCACCAGCAGAGATACTGTTGGCAGGGCCGCCTACGAGCAGTACTTC,CATSRDTVGRAAYEQYF
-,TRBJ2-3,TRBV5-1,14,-,TGCGCCAGCAGCTTGGTTGGGGGCCCAGATACGCAGTATTTT,CASSLVGGPDTQYF
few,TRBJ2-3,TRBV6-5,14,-,TGTGCCAGCAGACCGCAAACCAACACAGATACGCAGTATTTT,CASRPQTNTDTQYF
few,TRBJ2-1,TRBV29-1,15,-,TGCAGCGTTGATGGGGTCCGGGTGTCCTACAATGAGCAGTTCTTC,CSVDGVRVSYNEQFF
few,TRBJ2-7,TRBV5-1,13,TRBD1,TGCGCCAGCAGTAGGACAGGAAGCTACGAGCAGTACTTC,CASSRTGSYEQYF
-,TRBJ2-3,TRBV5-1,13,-,TGCGCCAGCAGCTTAAACAGGAAAGATACGCAGTATTTT,CASSLNRKDTQYF